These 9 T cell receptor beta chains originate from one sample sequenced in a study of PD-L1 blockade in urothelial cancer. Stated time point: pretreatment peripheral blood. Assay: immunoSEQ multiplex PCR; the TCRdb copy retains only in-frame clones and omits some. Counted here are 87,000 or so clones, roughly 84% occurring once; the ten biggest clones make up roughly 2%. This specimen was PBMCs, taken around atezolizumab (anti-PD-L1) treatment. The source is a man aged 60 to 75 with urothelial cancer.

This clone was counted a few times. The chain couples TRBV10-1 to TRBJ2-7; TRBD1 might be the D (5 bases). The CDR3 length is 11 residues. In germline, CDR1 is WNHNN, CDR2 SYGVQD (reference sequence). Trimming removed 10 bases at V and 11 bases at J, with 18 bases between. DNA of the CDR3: TGCGCCACCCAGGTATTGGGGCAGGAGTACTTC. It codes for CATQVLGQEYF.

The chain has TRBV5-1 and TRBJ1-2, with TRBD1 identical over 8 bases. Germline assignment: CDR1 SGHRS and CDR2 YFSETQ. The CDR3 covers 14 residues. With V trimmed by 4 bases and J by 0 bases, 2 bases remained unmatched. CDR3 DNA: TGCGCCAGCAGCCAGGGACAGGCTAACTATGGCTACACCTTC. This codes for CASSQGQANYGYTF. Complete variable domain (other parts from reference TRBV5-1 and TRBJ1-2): KAGVTQTPRYLIKTRGQQVTLSCSPISGHRSVSWYQQTPGQGLQFLFEYFSETQRNKGNFPGRFSGRQFSNSRSEMNVSTLELGDSALYLCASSQGQANYGYTFGSGTRLTVV.

The CDR3 region has the DNA TGTGCCAGCAGCTTGGCTAGCGGGAGCCACGAGCAGTACTTC. Residues: CASSLASGSHEQYF. The rearrangement uses TRBV5-4 and TRBJ2-7; 10 positions match TRBD2. CDR3 length: 14 amino acids. J lost 5 bases, V lost 0 bases, and 2 bases had no gene match. The germline gives CDR1 SGHNT, CDR2 YYREEE (reference sequence).

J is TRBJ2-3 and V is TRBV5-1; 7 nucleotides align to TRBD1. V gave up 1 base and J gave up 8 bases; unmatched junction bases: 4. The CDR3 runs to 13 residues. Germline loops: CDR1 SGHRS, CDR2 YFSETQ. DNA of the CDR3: TGCGCCAGCAGCTTGACAGGGGTCGGTACGCAGTATTTT. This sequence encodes CASSLTGVGTQYF.

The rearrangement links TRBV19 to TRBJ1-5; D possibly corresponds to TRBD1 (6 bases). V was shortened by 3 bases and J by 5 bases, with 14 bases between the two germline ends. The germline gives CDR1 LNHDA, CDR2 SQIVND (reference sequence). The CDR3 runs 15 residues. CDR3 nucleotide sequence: TGTGCCAGTAGTATGAGGGGGGGGAGGGATCAGCCCCAGCATTTT. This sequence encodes CASSMRGGRDQPQHF.

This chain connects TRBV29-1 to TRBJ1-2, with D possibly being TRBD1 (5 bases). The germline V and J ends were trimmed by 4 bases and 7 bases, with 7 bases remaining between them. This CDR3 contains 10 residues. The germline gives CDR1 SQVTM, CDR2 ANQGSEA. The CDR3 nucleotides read TGCAGCGTTGGACAGTCTGGCTACACCTTC. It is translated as CSVGQSGYTF.

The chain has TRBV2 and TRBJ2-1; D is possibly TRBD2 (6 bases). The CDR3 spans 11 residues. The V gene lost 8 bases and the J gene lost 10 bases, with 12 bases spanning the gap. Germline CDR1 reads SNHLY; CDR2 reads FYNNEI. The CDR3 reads CASSLAQEQFF. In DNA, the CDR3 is TGTGCCAGCTCACTAGCCCAAGAGCAGTTCTTC.

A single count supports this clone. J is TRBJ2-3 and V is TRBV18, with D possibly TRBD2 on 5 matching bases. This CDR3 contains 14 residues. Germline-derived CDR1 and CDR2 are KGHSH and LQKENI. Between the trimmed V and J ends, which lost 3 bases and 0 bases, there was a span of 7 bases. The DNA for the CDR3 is TGTGCCAGCTCACCTCCGGGGAGCACAGATACGCAGTATTTT. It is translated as CASSPPGSTDTQYF. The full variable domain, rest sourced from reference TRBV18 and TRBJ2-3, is NAGVMQNPRHLVRRRGQEARLRCSPMKGHSHVYWYRQLPEEGLKFMVYLQKENIIDESGMPKERFSAEFPKEGPSILRIQQVVRGDSAAYFCASSPPGSTDTQYFGPGTRLTVL.

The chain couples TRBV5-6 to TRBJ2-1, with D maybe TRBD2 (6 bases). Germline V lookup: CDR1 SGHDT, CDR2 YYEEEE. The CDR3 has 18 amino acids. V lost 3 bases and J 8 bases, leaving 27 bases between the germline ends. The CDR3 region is CASSSVGASVSRVDEQFF. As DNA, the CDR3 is TGTGCCAGCAGCTCGGTCGGGGCTAGCGTGAGCCGCGTCGATGAGCAGTTCTTC.